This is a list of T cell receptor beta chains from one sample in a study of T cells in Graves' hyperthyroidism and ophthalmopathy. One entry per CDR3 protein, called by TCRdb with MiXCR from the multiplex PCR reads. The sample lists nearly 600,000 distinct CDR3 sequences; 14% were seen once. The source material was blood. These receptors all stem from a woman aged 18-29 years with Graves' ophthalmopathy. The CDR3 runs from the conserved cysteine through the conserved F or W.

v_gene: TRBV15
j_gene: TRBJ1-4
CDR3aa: CATSGEMPRDEKLFF

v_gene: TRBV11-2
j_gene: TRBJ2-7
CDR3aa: CASTVERFYEQYF

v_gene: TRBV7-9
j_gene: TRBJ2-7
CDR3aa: CASSLLFGTSREQYF

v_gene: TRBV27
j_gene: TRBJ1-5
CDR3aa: CASSVGTGGGNQPQHF

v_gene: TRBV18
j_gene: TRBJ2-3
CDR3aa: CASLGTSGTDTQYF

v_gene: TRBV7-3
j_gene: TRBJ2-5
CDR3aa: CASSLGANPGETQYF

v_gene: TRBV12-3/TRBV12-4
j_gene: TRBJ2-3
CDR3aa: CASTSTGTTTDTQYF

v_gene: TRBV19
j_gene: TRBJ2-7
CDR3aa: CASSDIVNYEQYF

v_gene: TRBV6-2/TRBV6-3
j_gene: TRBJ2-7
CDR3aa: CASSSSLPTSGGPYEQYF

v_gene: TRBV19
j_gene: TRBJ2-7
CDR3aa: CASRASGSSYEQYF

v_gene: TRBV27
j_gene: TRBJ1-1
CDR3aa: CASSSPTKNTEAFF

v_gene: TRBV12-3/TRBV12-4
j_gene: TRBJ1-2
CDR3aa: CASSSTARHGYTF

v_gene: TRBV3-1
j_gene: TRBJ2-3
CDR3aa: CASSQGDLLDTQYF

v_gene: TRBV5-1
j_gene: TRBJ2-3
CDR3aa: CASSRVAGGDTDTQYF

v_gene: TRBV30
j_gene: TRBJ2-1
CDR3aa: CAWSRGLAGGISYNEQFF

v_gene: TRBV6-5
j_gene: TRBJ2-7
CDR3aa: CASSYSMLLSYEQYF

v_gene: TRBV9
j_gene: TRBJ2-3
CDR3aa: CASSVFGGATGDTQYF

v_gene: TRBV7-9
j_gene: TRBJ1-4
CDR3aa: CASSLSFREKLFF

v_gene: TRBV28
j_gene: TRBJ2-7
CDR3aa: CASSFFRSEQYF

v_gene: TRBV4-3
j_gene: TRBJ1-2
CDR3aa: CASSQNGGGYTF

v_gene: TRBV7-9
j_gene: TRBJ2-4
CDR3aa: CASSLDIAKNIQYF

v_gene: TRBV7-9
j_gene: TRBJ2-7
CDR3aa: CASSSDRGRWEQYF

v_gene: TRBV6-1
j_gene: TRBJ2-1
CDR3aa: CASSEAVYNEQFF

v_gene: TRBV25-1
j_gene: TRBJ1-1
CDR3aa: CANAWDSGTEAFF

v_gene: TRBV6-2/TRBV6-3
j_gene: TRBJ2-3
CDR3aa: CASSYSPYGTSTDTQYF

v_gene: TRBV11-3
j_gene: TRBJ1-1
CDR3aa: CASSPGQGKFAEAFF

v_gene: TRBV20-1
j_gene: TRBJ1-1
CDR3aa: CSAEFLDRENTEAFF

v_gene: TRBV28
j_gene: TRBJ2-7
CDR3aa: CASSEAGDRSYEQYF

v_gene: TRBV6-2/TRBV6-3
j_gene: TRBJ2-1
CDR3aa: CASSHNEDLGAYNEQFF

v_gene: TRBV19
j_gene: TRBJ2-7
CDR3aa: CASSLWGFEGEQYF

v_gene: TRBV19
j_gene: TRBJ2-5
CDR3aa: CASSSVMGLAIQETQYF

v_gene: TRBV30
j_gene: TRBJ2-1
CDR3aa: CAWNIYDEQFF

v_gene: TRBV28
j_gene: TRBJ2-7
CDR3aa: CASSLPVGRPDEQYF

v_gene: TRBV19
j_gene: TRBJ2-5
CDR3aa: CASKRREGGETQYF

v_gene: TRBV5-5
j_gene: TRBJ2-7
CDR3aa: CASSLGYQTYEQYF

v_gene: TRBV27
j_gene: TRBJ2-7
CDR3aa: CASSPRLGGGSYEQYF

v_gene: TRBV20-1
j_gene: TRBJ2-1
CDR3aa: CSARPRVGSSYNEQFF

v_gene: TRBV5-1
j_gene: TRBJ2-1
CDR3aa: CASSLGLAWNEQFF

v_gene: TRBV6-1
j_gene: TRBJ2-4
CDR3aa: CASSLRGLAEALAKNIQYF

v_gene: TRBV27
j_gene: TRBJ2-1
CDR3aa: CASSLMGGVNNEQFF

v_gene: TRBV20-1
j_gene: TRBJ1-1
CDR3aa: CSARDTGKNTEAFF

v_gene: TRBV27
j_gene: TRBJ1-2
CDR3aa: CASSSYTSTNYGYTF

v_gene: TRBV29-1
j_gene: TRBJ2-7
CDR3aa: CSVGYGTAYEQYF

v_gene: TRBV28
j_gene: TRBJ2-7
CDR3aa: CASSAGQLTTSYEQYF

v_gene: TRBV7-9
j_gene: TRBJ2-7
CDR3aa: CASSHSVQGLSYEQYF

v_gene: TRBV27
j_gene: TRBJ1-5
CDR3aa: CASSSGTATNQPQHF

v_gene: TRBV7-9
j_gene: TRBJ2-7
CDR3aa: CASSFGTGVRGYEQYF

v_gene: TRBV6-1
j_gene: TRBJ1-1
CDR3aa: CASSDMEGTEAFF

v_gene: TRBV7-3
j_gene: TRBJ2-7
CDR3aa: CASSSCEYYGPRTCEQYF

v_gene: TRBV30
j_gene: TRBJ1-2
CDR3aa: CAWSVVRGVYGYTF

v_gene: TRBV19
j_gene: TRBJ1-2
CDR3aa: CASSIERRANYGYTF

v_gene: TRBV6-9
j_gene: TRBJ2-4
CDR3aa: CASSYPMTGVGSKNIQYF